Below, 25 T cell receptor beta chains from the same sample are listed, as sequenced in a study of vaccination effects on CD4 cells after COVID-19 (dated by TCRdb to 2021 to 2024). In the ViraFEST assay, PBMC were stimulated with viral peptide pools, and TCR sequencing was then used to find antigen-specific CD4+ T cell clonotypes based on their expansion. After about 9 days of culture, CD4+ T cells were isolated with the EasySep CD4+ T cell isolation kit. Each participant received two doses of an mRNA SARS-CoV-2 vaccine, either BNT162b2 or mRNA-1273. Libraries were constructed by the immunoSEQ multiplex PCR assay. The immuneACCESS repertoire file appears here via TCRdb, limited to in-frame rearrangements. These files lack a portion of the clones; in checked studies, under half of the deficit traces to unresolved V genes, and the cause of the others is not known. The table for this sample lists about 81,000 clones; under 80% of them were counted only once. The ten largest make up around 1.1% of the sample.

No antigens are known for them. Material: CD4+ T cells from PBMCs cultured with HCoV-OC43 spike peptides, obtained after COVID-19 vaccination. Sample cell subset or site, as interpreted from the label and publication: HCoV-OC43 spike overlapping peptide pool stimulation. The receptors were sampled from a human donor who received a COVID-19 vaccine.

Here the CDR3 DNA reads TGCGCCAGCAGCTTACTCAGGGGGCGCGCGGGGAACACCGGGGAGCTGTTTTTT. This codes for CASSLLRGRAGNTGELFF. The chain recombines TRBV5-1 with TRBJ2-2, with 8 bases identical to TRBD1. Germline V lookup: CDR1 SGHRS, CDR2 YFSETQ. The length of the CDR3 is 18 residues. V was clipped by 2 bases and J by 1 base; unmatched bases: 10.

The chain has TRBV6-5 and TRBJ2-5, with a tentative D call TRBD1 (6 bases). The germline V gene encodes CDR1 MNHEY and CDR2 SVGAGI. The CDR3 loop spans 13 amino acids. Trimming stripped 6 bases from V and 2 bases from J, with 10 bases between. The CDR3 protein is CASSSDRQETQYF. Here the CDR3 DNA reads TGTGCCAGCAGCTCAGACAGGCAAGAGACCCAGTACTTC.

The chain has TRBV6-4 and TRBJ1-2, with 9 bases aligning to TRBD1. The CDR3 consists of 12 residues. Germline CDR1 reads MRHNA; CDR2 reads SNTAGT. The junction had 4 bases not matched to a gene; V was cut back by 4 bases and J by 10 bases. Here the CDR3 reads CASSGQGDVYTF. The DNA for the CDR3 is TGTGCCAGCAGTGGACAGGGGGACGTCTACACCTTC.

This chain joins TRBV2 and TRBJ2-1; TRBD2 matches 7 bases. This CDR3 spans 13 amino acids. Trimming cost V 8 bases and J 2 bases; bases outside gene matches: 3. CDR1 and CDR2 from the germline V gene are SNHLY and FYNNEI. CDR3 amino acids: CASGGDPYNEQFF. The CDR3 bases are TGTGCCAGCGGGGGGGATCCCTACAATGAGCAGTTCTTC.

The chain uses TRBV21-1 and TRBJ1-4; the D call in the table, TRBD1, was not verified against the DNA. TRBV21-1 is annotated as a pseudogene. The CDR3 consists of 15 residues. CDR3 region: CASKLPGQFNEKLFF. The CDR3 region has the DNA TGTGCCAGCAAACTCCCGGGACAATTTAATGAAAAACTGTTTTTT.

The chain has TRBV4-2 and TRBJ1-5, with D possibly being TRBD1 (5 bases). CDR1 LGHNA and CDR2 YNFKEQ come from the germline V gene. The V gene lost 0 bases and the J gene lost 2 bases, with 11 bases spanning the gap. The CDR3 has 16 amino acids. This CDR3 is CASSQDPGVGNQPQHF. DNA for the CDR3: TGTGCCAGCAGCCAAGATCCGGGGGTTGGCAATCAGCCCCAGCATTTT.

The chain couples TRBV28 to TRBJ1-6, with D possibly being TRBD1 (6 bases). There are 13 residues in the CDR3. Looked up from germline, CDR1 is MDHEN and CDR2 is SYDVKM. Trimming pared 7 bases from V and 4 bases from J, leaving 8 bases between. The CDR3 bases are TGTGCCAGCAAGACAGGTTATAATTCACCCCTCCACTTT. Its translation is CASKTGYNSPLHF.

The rearrangement uses TRBV5-6 and TRBJ1-5; unclear D gene. The V end was cut by 4 bases, the J end by 4 bases, with 9 bases between. Germline lookup yields CDR1 SGHDT and CDR2 YYEEEE. The CDR3 has 13 amino acids. This CDR3 reads CASSADPNQPQHF. The CDR3 coding sequence is TGTGCCAGCAGCGCAGACCCGAATCAGCCCCAGCATTTT.

This clone was recorded once. The rearrangement links TRBV7-3 to TRBJ2-2; 7 bases map to TRBD1. Germline trimming cut 5 bases from V and 5 bases from J; bases unmatched to any gene: 2. CDR3 length: 13 residues. Germline V lookup: CDR1 SGHTA, CDR2 FQGTGA. The CDR3 bases are TGTGCCAGCAGCCGACAGGGAACCGGGGAGCTGTTTTTT. Its translation is CASSRQGTGELFF.

The chain is built from TRBV7-9 and TRBJ2-6; no definite D call. This CDR3 spans 16 amino acids. The germline V gene has CDR1 SEHNR and CDR2 FQNEAQ (reference sequence). V shed 3 bases and J shed 0 bases, with 9 bases lying between them. CDR3 bases: TGTGCCAGCAGCTTGACTCCCCGCTCTGGGGCCAACGTCCTGACTTTC. This translates into CASSLTPRSGANVLTF. Using reference TRBV7-9 and TRBJ2-6 for the parts outside the CDR3, the full variable domain is DTGVSQNPRHKITKRGQNVTFRCDPISEHNRLYWYRQTLGQGPEFLTYFQNEAQLEKSRLLSDRFSAERPKGSFSTLEIQRTEQGDSAMYLCASSLTPRSGANVLTFGAGSRLTVL.

The chain uses TRBV28 and TRBJ1-2; TRBD1 aligns across 7 bases. The V and J ends lost 9 bases and 4 bases, in that order; junction bases with no gene match: 5. Germline lookup yields CDR1 MDHEN and CDR2 SYDVKM. The CDR3 runs to 12 residues. DNA of the CDR3: TGTGCCAGTGGGGACAGCATCTATGGCTACACCTTC. This encodes CASGDSIYGYTF.

V gene TRBV19 combines with J gene TRBJ2-5, with no clear D. This CDR3 contains 12 residues. Trimming shortened V by 0 bases and J by 5 bases, and 4 bases separated the two germline ends. Germline lookup yields CDR1 LNHDA and CDR2 SQIVND (reference sequence). In nucleotides, the CDR3 is TGTGCCAGTAGTATAGATCGGGAGACCCAGTACTTC. It specifies CASSIDRETQYF.

The chain links TRBV3-1 (or the pseudogene TRBV3-2) to TRBJ2-1; TRBD2 agrees at 8 bases. V lost 2 bases, J lost 9 bases, and 9 bases stayed unmatched. CDR3 size: 15 residues. Germline assignment: CDR1 LGHDT and CDR2 YNNKEL (reference sequence). CDR3 DNA sequence: TGTGCCAGCAGCCAATCCCGCGGGGGGTGGGTTGAGCAGTTCTTC. This codes for CASSQSRGGWVEQFF.

The chain uses TRBV2 and TRBJ2-1; 10 nucleotides line up with TRBD2. Germline V CDR1 and CDR2: SNHLY, FYNNEI. V lost 2 bases and J lost 11; bases outside the gene matches: 18. This CDR3 spans 18 amino acids. In DNA, the CDR3 is TGTGCCAGCAGTGAATTCGCCCAAAGGGTAGCGGGGGGCCGAAAGCAGTTCTTC. It is translated as CASSEFAQRVAGGRKQFF.

A few counts support this clone. This chain uses TRBV7-2 with TRBJ2-1; perhaps D is TRBD1 or TRBD2 (6 bases each). The CDR3 runs to 18 residues. Germline V gene lookup returns CDR1 SGHTA and CDR2 FQGNSA. The V and J ends lost 4 bases and 5 bases respectively, with 24 bases between them. CDR3 sequence: CASSSLSVGGGINNEQFF. The CDR3 nucleotides are TGTGCCAGCAGCTCTCTATCGGTTGGAGGGGGTATAAACAATGAGCAGTTCTTC. Full variable domain (missing parts from reference TRBV7-2 and TRBJ2-1): GAGVSQSPSNKVTEKGKDVELRCDPISGHTALYWYRQSLGQGLEFLIYFQGNSAPDKSGLPSDRFSAERTGGSVSTLTIQRTQQEDSAVYLCASSSLSVGGGINNEQFFGPGTRLTVL.

The chain is built from TRBV19 and TRBJ2-2, with D tentatively TRBD1 (6 bases). The V gene lost 4 bases and the J gene lost 4 bases, with 10 bases spanning the gap. CDR1 LNHDA and CDR2 SQIVND come from the germline V gene (reference sequence). The length of the CDR3 is 14 residues. The CDR3 sequence: CASSTQGRTGELFF. CDR3 bases: TGTGCCAGTAGTACACAGGGTCGCACCGGGGAGCTGTTTTTT.

The V gene is TRBV6-6, the J gene TRBJ1-5, with D unresolved. Germline lookup yields CDR1 MNHNY and CDR2 SVGAGI (reference sequence). There are 16 residues in the CDR3. Trimming took 5 bases from V and 7 from J, leaving 21 bases between them. The CDR3 region is CASSPRAGRSHQPQHF. CDR3 nucleotides: TGTGCCAGCAGTCCCCGAGCCGGCAGATCGCACCAGCCCCAGCATTTT.

The table lists this clone with a few counts. This chain joins TRBV27 and TRBJ1-1; D might be TRBD1 (5 bases). Germline V gene lookup returns CDR1 MNHEY and CDR2 SMNVEV (reference sequence). Between the trimmed V and J ends, which lost 4 bases and 1 base, there was a span of 10 bases. The CDR3 is made up of 14 amino acids. CDR3 DNA: TGTGCCAGCAGTTCTTCCGGGGGGAACACTGAAGCTTTCTTT. Its protein product is CASSSSGGNTEAFF.

The V and J genes are TRBV7-9 and TRBJ1-1, with 10 bases identical to TRBD1. Per the germline V gene, CDR1 is SEHNR and CDR2 is FQNEAQ (reference sequence). V lost 1 base to trimming and J lost 1 base; unmatched junction nucleotides: 3. CDR3 length: 16 residues. Written as DNA, the CDR3 is TGTGCCAGCAGCTTAGGGGACAGGGGAGGGAACACTGAAGCTTTCTTT. This encodes CASSLGDRGGNTEAFF. Looking up the rest from reference TRBV7-9 and TRBJ1-1 gives the full variable domain: DTGVSQNPRHKITKRGQNVTFRCDPISEHNRLYWYRQTLGQGPEFLTYFQNEAQLEKSRLLSDRFSAERPKGSFSTLEIQRTEQGDSAMYLCASSLGDRGGNTEAFFGQGTRLTVV.

The chain has TRBV15 and TRBJ1-2; no reliable D call. V lost 1 base, J lost 0 bases, and 12 bases lay in between. The CDR3 extends over 16 amino acids. The germline V gene has CDR1 LNHNV and CDR2 YYDKDF (reference sequence). In DNA, the CDR3 is TGTGCCACCAGCAGAGGGGGAACGGAAGCTAACTATGGCTACACCTTC. Protein: CATSRGGTEANYGYTF.

The chain has TRBV4-3 and TRBJ2-2, with D possibly being TRBD1 (5 bases). The germline V gene encodes CDR1 LGHNA and CDR2 YSLEER. The CDR3 covers 15 residues. The V and J ends lost 0 bases and 6 bases respectively, with 11 bases between them. The CDR3: CASSQDRRVPGELFF. As DNA, the CDR3 is TGCGCCAGCAGCCAAGATCGCAGGGTCCCCGGGGAGCTGTTTTTT.

The J gene is TRBJ1-4, the V gene TRBV18; D may be TRBD1 (5 bases). Per germline, CDR1 KGHSH and CDR2 LQKENI. This CDR3 is 15 amino acids long. V lost 2 bases and J 3 bases, leaving 10 bases between the germline ends. The CDR3 DNA sequence: TGTGCCAGCTCACCAGACAGTTTTCCTAATGAAAAACTGTTTTTT. This gives the protein CASSPDSFPNEKLFF.

This chain links TRBV20-1 with TRBJ2-7, with D perhaps being TRBD1 or TRBD2 (5 bases each). Deletions cut 4 bases from V and 3 bases from J, with 7 bases between. Looked up from germline, CDR1 is DFQATT and CDR2 is SNEGSKA (reference sequence). The CDR3 has 11 amino acids. CDR3 loop: CSAIGGYEQYV. The CDR3 DNA reads as TGCAGTGCTATTGGGGGCTACGAGCAGTACGTC.

J is TRBJ1-1 and V is TRBV7-2; D unresolved. In germline, CDR1 is SGHTA, CDR2 FQGNSA. Trimming took 2 bases from V and 2 from J, leaving 12 bases between them. CDR3 length equals 15 residues. CDR3 DNA sequence: TGTGCCAGCAGCTTAAGGGTAATTAGAAACACTGAAGCTTTCTTT. Translation: CASSLRVIRNTEAFF.

V and J are TRBV9 and TRBJ2-3; D not resolved. This CDR3 contains 14 residues. V dropped 0 bases and J dropped 2 bases, with 7 bases sitting between them. Germline V gives CDR1 SGDLS, CDR2 YYNGEE. This CDR3 reads CASSVGGPTDTQYF. The DNA of the CDR3 is TGTGCCAGCAGCGTAGGCGGTCCCACAGATACGCAGTATTTT.